This T cell receptor beta chain was observed in a study of blood T cell repertoires in COVID-19. This table comes from immunoSEQ multiplex PCR, and its TCRdb copy is limited to in-frame clones, with some not included. The data show around 190,000 clones, 83% seen once. The CDR3 loop spans 13 amino acids. With 7 bases removed from V and 3 bases from J, the gap between germline ends came to 9 bases. The chain combines TRBV12-3 or TRBV12-4 with TRBJ2-2; unclear D gene. The TCR was taken from a human donor in a cohort sampled during active COVID-19. The sample taken for sequencing was peripheral blood. This chain's CDR3 is CASKFSDTGELFF. Written as DNA, the CDR3 is TGTGCCAGCAAATTCAGCGACACCGGGGAGCTGTTTTTT.